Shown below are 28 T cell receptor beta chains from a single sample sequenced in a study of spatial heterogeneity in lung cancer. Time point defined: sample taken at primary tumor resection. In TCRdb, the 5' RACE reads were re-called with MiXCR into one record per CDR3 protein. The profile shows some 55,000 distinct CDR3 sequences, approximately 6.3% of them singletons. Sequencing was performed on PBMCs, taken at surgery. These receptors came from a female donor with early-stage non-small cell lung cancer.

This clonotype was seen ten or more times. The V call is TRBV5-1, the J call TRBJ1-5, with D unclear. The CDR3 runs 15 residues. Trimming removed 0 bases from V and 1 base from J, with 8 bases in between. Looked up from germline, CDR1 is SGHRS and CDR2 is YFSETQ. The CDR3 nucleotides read TGCGCCAGCAGCTTGGGCGCTGGGAGCAATCAGCCCCAGCATTTT. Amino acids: CASSLGAGSNQPQHF.

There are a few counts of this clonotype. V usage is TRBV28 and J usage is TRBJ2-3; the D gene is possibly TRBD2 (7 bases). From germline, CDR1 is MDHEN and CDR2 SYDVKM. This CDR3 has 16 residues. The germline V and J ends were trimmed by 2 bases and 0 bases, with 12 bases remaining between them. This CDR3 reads CASSLAGATSTDTQYF. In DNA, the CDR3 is TGTGCCAGCAGTTTAGCGGGGGCGACTAGCACAGATACGCAGTATTTT. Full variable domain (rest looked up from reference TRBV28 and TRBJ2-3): DVKVTQSSRYLVKRTGEKVFLECVQDMDHENMFWYRQDPGLGLRLIYFSYDVKMKEKGDIPEGYSVSREKKERFSLILESASTNQTSMYLCASSLAGATSTDTQYFGPGTRLTVL.

The CDR3: CASSFPPRSSFSTDTQYF. The DNA for the CDR3 is TGTGCCAGCAGTTTTCCCCCCAGGTCTTCCTTCAGCACAGATACGCAGTATTTT. The chain employs TRBV28 and TRBJ2-3; D is uncertain. Germline CDR1 MDHEN, CDR2 SYDVKM. V gave up 3 bases and J gave up 0 bases, with 19 bases separating them. The CDR3 sequence is 18 residues long.

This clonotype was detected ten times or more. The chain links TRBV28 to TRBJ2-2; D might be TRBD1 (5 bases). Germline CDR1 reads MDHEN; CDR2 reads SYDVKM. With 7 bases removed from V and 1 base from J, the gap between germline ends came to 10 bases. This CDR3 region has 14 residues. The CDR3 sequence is CASKGSENTGELFF. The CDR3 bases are TGTGCCAGCAAGGGGTCCGAGAACACCGGGGAGCTGTTTTTT. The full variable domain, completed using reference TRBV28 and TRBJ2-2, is DVKVTQSSRYLVKRTGEKVFLECVQDMDHENMFWYRQDPGLGLRLIYFSYDVKMKEKGDIPEGYSVSREKKERFSLILESASTNQTSMYLCASKGSENTGELFFGEGSRLTVL.

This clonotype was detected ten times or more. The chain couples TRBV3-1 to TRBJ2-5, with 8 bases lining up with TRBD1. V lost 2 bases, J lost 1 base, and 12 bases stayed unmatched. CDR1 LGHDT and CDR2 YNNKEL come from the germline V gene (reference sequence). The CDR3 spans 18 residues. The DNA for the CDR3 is TGTGCCAGCAGCCAAAGTTTTACCGGGACAGGAATCCAAGAGACCCAGTACTTC. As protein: CASSQSFTGTGIQETQYF.

The CDR3 is CATSPASTDTQYF. CDR3 nucleotides: TGTGCCACCTCCCCGGCTAGCACAGATACGCAGTATTTT. The chain links TRBV19 to TRBJ2-3, with unresolved D. This CDR3 is 13 amino acids long. In germline, CDR1 is LNHDA, CDR2 SQIVND (reference sequence). Trimming removed 10 bases from V and 0 bases from J, with 11 bases in between.

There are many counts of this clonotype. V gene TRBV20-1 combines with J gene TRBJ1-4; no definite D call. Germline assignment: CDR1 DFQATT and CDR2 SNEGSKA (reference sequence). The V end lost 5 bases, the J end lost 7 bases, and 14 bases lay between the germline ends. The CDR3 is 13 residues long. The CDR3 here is CSAPGPAAEKLFF. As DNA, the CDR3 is TGCAGTGCTCCCGGGCCGGCGGCTGAAAAACTGTTTTTT.

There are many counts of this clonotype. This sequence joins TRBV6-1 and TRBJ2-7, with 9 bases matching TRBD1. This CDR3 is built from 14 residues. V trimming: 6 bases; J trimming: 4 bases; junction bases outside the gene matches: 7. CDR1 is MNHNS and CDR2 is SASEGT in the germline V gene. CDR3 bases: TGTGCCAGCAGATCTATGGGACAGGGTTACGAGCAGTACGTC. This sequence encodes CASRSMGQGYEQYV.

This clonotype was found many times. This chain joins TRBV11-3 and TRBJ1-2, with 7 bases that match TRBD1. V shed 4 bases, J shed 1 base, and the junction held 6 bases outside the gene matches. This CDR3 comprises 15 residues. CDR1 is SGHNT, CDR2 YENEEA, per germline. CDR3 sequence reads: CASSYAGTDNYGYTF. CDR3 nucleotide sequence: TGTGCCAGCAGCTATGCCGGGACAGATAACTATGGCTACACCTTC.

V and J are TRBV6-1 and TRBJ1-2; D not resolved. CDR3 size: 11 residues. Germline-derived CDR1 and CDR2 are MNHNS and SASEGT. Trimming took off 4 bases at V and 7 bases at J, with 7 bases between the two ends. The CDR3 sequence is CASSAGSGYTF. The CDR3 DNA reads TGTGCCAGCAGTGCCGGTAGTGGCTACACCTTC.

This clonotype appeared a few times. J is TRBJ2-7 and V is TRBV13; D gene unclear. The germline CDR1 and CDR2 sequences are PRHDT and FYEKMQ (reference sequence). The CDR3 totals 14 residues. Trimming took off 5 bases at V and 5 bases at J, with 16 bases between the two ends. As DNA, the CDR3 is TGTGCCAGCAGCGCGGATCACGATGGGGACGAGCAGTACTTC. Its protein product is CASSADHDGDEQYF.

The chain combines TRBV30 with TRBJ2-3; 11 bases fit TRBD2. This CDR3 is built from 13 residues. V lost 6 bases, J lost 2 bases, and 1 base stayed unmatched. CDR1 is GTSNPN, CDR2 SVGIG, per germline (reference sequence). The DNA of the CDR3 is TGTGCCTGTAGCGGGGGGGACACAGATACGCAGTATTTT. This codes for CACSGGDTDTQYF.

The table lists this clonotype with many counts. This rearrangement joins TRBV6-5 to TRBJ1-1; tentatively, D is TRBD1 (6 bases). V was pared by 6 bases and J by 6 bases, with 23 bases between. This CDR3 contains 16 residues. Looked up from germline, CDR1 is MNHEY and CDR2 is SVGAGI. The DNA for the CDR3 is TGTGCCAGCAGCCCCGCTTCAACAGGGAGTGGGGCTGAAGCTTTCTTT. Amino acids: CASSPASTGSGAEAFF.

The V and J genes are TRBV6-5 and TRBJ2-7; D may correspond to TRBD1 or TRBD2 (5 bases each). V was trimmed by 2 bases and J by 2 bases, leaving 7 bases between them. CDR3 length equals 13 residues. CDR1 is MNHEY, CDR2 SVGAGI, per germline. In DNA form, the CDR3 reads TGTGCCAGCAGTTACCGGGGCACCTACGAGCAGTACTTC. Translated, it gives CASSYRGTYEQYF.

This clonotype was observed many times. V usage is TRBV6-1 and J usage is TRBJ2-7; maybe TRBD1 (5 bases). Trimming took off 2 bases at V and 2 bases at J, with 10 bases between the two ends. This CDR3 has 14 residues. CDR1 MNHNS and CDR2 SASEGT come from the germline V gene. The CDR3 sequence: CASSEYDSPYEQYF. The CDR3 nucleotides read TGTGCCAGCAGTGAATACGACAGTCCCTACGAGCAGTACTTC.

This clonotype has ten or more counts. CDR3: CASNLGGNNEQFF. CDR3 bases: TGTGCCAGCAATTTAGGGGGTAACAATGAGCAGTTCTTC. The chain has TRBV7-2 and TRBJ2-1; tentative D call: TRBD1 (6 bases). Trimming pared 7 bases from V and 5 bases from J, leaving 12 bases between. Germline V lookup: CDR1 SGHTA, CDR2 FQGNSA. CDR3 length: 13 amino acids.

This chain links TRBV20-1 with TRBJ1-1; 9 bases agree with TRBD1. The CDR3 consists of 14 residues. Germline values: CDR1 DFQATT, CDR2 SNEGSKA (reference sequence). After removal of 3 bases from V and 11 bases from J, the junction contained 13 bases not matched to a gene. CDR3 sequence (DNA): TGCAGTGCTAGCCACCTTACAGGGGGCGTGAAGGCTTTCTTT. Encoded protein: CSASHLTGGVKAFF.

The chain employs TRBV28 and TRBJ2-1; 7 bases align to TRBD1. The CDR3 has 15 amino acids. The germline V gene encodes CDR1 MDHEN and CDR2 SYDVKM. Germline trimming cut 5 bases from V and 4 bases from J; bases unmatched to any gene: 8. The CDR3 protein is CASSPPGTAYNEQFF. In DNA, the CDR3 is TGTGCCAGCAGTCCCCCCGGGACAGCTTACAATGAGCAGTTCTTC.

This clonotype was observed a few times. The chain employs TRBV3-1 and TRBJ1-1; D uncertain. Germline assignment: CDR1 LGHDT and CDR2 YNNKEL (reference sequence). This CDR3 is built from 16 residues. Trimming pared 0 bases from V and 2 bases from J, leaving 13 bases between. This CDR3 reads CASSQEGGSPNTEAFF. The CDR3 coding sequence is TGTGCCAGCAGCCAAGAGGGTGGCAGCCCTAACACTGAAGCTTTCTTT.

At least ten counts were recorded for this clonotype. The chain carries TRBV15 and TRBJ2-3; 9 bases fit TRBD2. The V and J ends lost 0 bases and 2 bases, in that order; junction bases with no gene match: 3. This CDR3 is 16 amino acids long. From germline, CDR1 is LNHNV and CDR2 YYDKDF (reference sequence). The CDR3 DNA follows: TGTGCCACCAGCAGAGAAGCGGGGGGAAACACAGATACGCAGTATTTT. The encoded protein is CATSREAGGNTDTQYF.

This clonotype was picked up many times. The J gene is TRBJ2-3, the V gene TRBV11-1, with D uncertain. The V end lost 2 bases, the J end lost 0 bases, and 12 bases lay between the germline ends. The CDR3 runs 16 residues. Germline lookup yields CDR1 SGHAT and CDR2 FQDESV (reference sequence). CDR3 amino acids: CASSLNRALSTDTQYF. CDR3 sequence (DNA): TGTGCCAGCAGCTTAAACCGGGCCCTTAGCACAGATACGCAGTATTTT.

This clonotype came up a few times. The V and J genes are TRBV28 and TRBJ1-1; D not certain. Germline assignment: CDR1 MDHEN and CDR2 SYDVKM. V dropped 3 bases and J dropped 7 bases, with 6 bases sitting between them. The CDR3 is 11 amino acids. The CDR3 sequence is CASSFQNEAFF. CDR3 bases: TGTGCCAGCAGTTTCCAGAATGAAGCTTTCTTT.

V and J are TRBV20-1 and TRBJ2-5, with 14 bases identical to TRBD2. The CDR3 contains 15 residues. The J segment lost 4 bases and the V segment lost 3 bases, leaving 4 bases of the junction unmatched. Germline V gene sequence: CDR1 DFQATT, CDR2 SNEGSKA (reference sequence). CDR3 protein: CSASKGLAGVETQYF. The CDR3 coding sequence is TGCAGTGCTAGTAAGGGACTAGCGGGAGTAGAGACCCAGTACTTC.

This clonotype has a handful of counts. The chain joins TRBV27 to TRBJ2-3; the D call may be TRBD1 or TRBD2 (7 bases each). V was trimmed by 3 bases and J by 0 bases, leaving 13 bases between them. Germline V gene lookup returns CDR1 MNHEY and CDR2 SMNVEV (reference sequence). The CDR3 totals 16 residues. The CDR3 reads CASSFRGGRSTDTQYF. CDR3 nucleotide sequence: TGTGCCAGCAGTTTCAGGGGGGGGCGCAGCACAGATACGCAGTATTTT.

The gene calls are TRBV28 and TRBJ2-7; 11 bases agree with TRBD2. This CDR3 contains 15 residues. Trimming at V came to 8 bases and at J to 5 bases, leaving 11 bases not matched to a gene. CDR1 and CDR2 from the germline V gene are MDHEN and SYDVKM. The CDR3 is CASGRLSGGANEQYV. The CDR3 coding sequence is TGTGCCAGCGGGCGGCTTAGCGGGGGGGCCAACGAGCAGTACGTC.

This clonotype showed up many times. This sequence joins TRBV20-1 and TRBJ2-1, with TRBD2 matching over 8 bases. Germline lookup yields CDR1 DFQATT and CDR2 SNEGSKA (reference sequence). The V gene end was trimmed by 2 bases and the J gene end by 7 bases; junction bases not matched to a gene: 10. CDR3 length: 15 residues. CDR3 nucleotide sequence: TGCAGTGCTAGACGAGGACTAGCCGGACGTAATGAGCAGTTCTTC. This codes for CSARRGLAGRNEQFF.

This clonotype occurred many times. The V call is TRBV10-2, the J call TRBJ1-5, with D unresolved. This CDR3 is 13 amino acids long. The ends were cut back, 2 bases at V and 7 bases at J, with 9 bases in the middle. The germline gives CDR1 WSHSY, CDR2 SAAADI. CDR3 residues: CASSEGQIQPQHF. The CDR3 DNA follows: TGCGCCAGCAGTGAGGGGCAGATCCAGCCCCAGCATTTT.

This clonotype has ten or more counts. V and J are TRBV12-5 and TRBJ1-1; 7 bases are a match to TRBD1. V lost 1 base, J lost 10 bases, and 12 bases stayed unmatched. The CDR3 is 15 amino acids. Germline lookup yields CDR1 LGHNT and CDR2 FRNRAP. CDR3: CASGLEDRPGVGAFF. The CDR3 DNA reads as TGTGCTAGTGGTTTGGAGGACAGGCCCGGGGTTGGAGCTTTCTTT.